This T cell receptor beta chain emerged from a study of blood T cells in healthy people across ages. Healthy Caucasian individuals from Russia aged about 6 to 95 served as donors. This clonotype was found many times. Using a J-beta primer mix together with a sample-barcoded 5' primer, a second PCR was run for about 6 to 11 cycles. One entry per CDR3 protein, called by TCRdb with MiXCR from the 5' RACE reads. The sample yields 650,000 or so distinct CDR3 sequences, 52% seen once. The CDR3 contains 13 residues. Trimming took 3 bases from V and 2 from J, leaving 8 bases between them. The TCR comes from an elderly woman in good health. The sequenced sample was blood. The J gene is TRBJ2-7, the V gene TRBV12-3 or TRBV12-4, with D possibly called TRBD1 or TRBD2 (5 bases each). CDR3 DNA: TGTGCCAGCAGTTTGAGGGGTCCCTACGAGCAGTACTTC. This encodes CASSLRGPYEQYF.